The 14 T cell receptor beta chains given below trace back to one sample, sequenced in a study of T-cell reconstitution after alpha-beta-depleted transplantation in children. Preparation of the TCRbeta library was carried out with unique molecular identifiers. TCRdb processed the PCR reads anew with MiXCR; each CDR3 protein has one entry. The sample lists 65,000 to 75,000 distinct CDR3 sequences; approximately 5% were seen once. The starting material was PBMCs, mostly from graft donor cells, obtained 180 days after TCRalphabeta/CD19-depleted stem cell transplant. The receptor set was obtained from a boy under two years old who had a stem cell transplant for acute myeloid leukemia, so the T cells may come from the graft donor.

The table lists this clonotype with many counts. The chain links TRBV7-8 to TRBJ2-7, with D unresolved. CDR1 and CDR2 from the germline V gene are SGHVS and FQNEAQ. V was trimmed by 3 bases and J by 7 bases, leaving 7 bases between them. This CDR3 region has 11 residues. The CDR3 region is CASSFMGEQYF. CDR3 coding DNA: TGTGCCAGCAGCTTTATGGGTGAGCAGTACTTC.

There are many counts of this clonotype. The chain joins TRBV12-3 or TRBV12-4 to TRBJ1-1, with 7 positions matching TRBD1. Unmatched junction bases numbered 11, after V lost 1 base and J lost 0 bases. This CDR3 is built from 18 residues. CDR3 DNA sequence: TGTGCCAGCAGTTTAGGCTCGGGGACAGACATCATGAACACTGAAGCTTTCTTT. Its protein is CASSLGSGTDIMNTEAFF.

This clonotype was counted many times. V gene TRBV18 combines with J gene TRBJ1-2; 10 nucleotides match TRBD1. The CDR3 runs to 16 residues. The V and J ends lost 2 bases and 2 bases, in that order; junction bases with no gene match: 5. Germline V gene data show CDR1 as KGHSH and CDR2 as LQKENI. CDR3 protein: CASSPGTGDFNYGYTF. CDR3 DNA: TGTGCCAGCTCACCAGGGACAGGGGACTTCAACTATGGCTACACCTTC.

This clonotype was counted ten times or more. V usage is TRBV5-1 and J usage is TRBJ2-3, with 8 nucleotides matching TRBD1. The CDR3 sequence is 15 residues long. The V segment lost 1 base and the J segment 0 bases; nucleotides outside the gene matches: 1. Germline CDR1 SGHRS, CDR2 YFSETQ. As DNA, the CDR3 is TGCGCCAGCAGCTTGCGACAGGGGAGCACAGATACGCAGTATTTT. Amino acid sequence: CASSLRQGSTDTQYF.

The table lists this clonotype with a few counts. The chain is built from TRBV11-1 and TRBJ2-3; TRBD2 might be the D (6 bases). The CDR3 runs to 15 residues. The germline gives CDR1 SGHAT, CDR2 FQDESV (reference sequence). V gave up 5 bases and J gave up 2 bases, with 14 bases separating them. The DNA of the CDR3 is TGTGCCAGCAGCACCTGGGCGGGGACCACAGATACGCAGTATTTT. Its translation: CASSTWAGTTDTQYF.

This clonotype appeared many times. The gene calls are TRBV7-9 and TRBJ1-1; D is unresolved. V lost 5 bases to trimming and J lost 1 base, with 8 bases between them. Germline values: CDR1 SEHNR, CDR2 FQNEAQ (reference sequence). This CDR3 region has 13 residues. This CDR3 reads CASSPGRNTEAFF. The CDR3 DNA reads TGTGCCAGCAGCCCCGGGAGGAACACTGAAGCTTTCTTT.

This clonotype appeared many times. The chain employs TRBV20-1 and TRBJ2-7, with D tentatively TRBD2 (7 bases). Per germline, CDR1 DFQATT and CDR2 SNEGSKA (reference sequence). V lost 0 bases and J 4 bases, leaving 16 bases between the germline ends. The CDR3 covers 15 residues. This CDR3 reads CSARDLGGRGYEQYF. The CDR3, as DNA: TGCAGTGCTAGAGATCTCGGGGGGCGGGGATACGAGCAGTACTTC.

This clonotype was observed at least ten times. V gene TRBV6-5 combines with J gene TRBJ1-2, with D perhaps matching TRBD1 (5 bases). The ends were cut back, 2 bases at V and 3 bases at J, with 13 bases in the middle. Germline V CDR1 and CDR2: MNHEY, SVGAGI. This CDR3 is 15 amino acids long. This CDR3 reads CASSYGRGDHYGYTF. CDR3 DNA sequence: TGTGCCAGCAGTTACGGTCGCGGGGACCACTATGGCTACACCTTC.

This clonotype has at least ten counts. The chain combines TRBV7-9 with TRBJ2-5; no reliable D call. The CDR3 runs to 12 residues. V gave up 5 bases and J gave up 3 bases, with 7 bases separating them. CDR1 SEHNR and CDR2 FQNEAQ come from the germline V gene (reference sequence). The CDR3 nucleotides are TGTGCCAGCAGCCCCGCAAAAGAGACCCAGTACTTC. This gives the protein CASSPAKETQYF. The full variable domain, in which reference TRBV7-9 and TRBJ2-5 provide the parts outside the CDR3, is DTGVSQNPRHKITKRGQNVTFRCDPISEHNRLYWYRQTLGQGPEFLTYFQNEAQLEKSRLLSDRFSAERPKGSFSTLEIQRTEQGDSAMYLCASSPAKETQYFGPGTRLLVL.

V and J are TRBV4-1 and TRBJ2-3, with a possible D match to TRBD1 (6 bases). This CDR3 has 15 amino acids. The V end lost 5 bases, the J end lost 0 bases, and 12 bases lay between the germline ends. Germline values: CDR1 MGHRA, CDR2 YSYEKL. The CDR3 DNA reads TGCGCCAGCAGCTTCCGGGACACCAGCACAGATACGCAGTATTTT. It encodes CASSFRDTSTDTQYF.

The table lists this clonotype with many counts. The chain combines TRBV5-1 with TRBJ2-5; D unclear. This CDR3 contains 14 residues. Trimming shortened V by 1 base and J by 5 bases, and 12 bases separated the two germline ends. CDR1 and CDR2 (germline): SGHRS, YFSETQ. As DNA, the CDR3 is TGCGCCAGCAGCTTGACACCGGTGAGGGAGACCCAGTACTTC. It is translated as CASSLTPVRETQYF.

This clonotype was counted ten times or more. V is TRBV6-2 or TRBV6-3 and J is TRBJ1-1; D not resolved. The CDR3 runs 13 residues. Germline CDR1 MNHEY, CDR2 SVGEGT. The V gene lost 2 bases and the J gene lost 2 bases, with 6 bases spanning the gap. CDR3 coding DNA: TGTGCCAGCAGTTACGGCTACAACACTGAAGCTTTCTTT. Amino acid sequence: CASSYGYNTEAFF.

This clonotype appeared a few times. The chain links TRBV29-1 to TRBJ2-5, with a weak D call TRBD2 (7 bases). The CDR3 totals 13 residues. Trimming pared 6 bases from V and 1 base from J, leaving 12 bases between. Germline V CDR1 and CDR2: SQVTM, ANQGSEA. This CDR3 reads CSVRGRVQETQYF. The DNA for the CDR3 is TGCAGCGTGAGGGGGAGGGTCCAAGAGACCCAGTACTTC.

The chain carries TRBV7-6 and TRBJ2-1; 10 nucleotides match TRBD2. Germline-derived CDR1 and CDR2 are SGHVS and FNYEAQ. The CDR3 has 18 amino acids. V gave up 1 base and J gave up 7 bases; unmatched junction bases: 13. The chain's CDR3 is CASSLGPGPKRGGNEQFF. The DNA of the CDR3 is TGTGCCAGCAGCTTAGGACCAGGGCCGAAGCGGGGGGGGAATGAGCAGTTCTTC.